The rows below give T cell receptor beta chains drawn from one sample of a study of shared clonotypes between healthy human individuals. Clones were sequenced by immunoSEQ multiplex PCR, and TCRdb holds only the in-frame ones, with some missing. The sample shows around 1.5 million clones, 98% of them seen only once. Sample: naive CD4+ T cells sorted from blood. All receptors derive from a man younger than 45 in good health. Each CDR3 is given with its conserved first and last residue. D genes are given only for firm matches. Some rows have no size entry. The others give once, few or many, or a class for an expanded clone.

D gene,V gene,J gene,clone size,CDR3 protein,CDR3 DNA
NA,TRBV4-1,TRBJ2-3,NA,CASSQVAGATDTQYF,TGCGCCAGCAGCCAAGTGGCGGGGGCCACAGATACGCAGTATTTT
TRBD2,TRBV19,TRBJ2-2,once,CASHALAGGAGELFF,TGTGCCAGTCACGCTCTAGCGGGAGGAGCCGGGGAGCTGTTTTTT
NA,TRBV4-3,TRBJ1-1,NA,CASSRDTNTEAFF,TGCGCCAGCAGCCGGGACACGAACACTGAAGCTTTCTTT
NA,TRBV28,TRBJ2-6,NA,CASSLWAGSGANVLTF,TGTGCCAGCAGTTTATGGGCAGGGTCTGGGGCCAACGTCCTGACTTTC
NA,TRBV28,TRBJ2-7,once,CASRENYEQYF,TGTGCCTCCCGGGAGAACTACGAGCAGTACTTC
NA,TRBV10-1,TRBJ2-1,NA,CASSGAGASYNEQFF,TGCGCCAGCAGTGGGGCAGGGGCCTCCTACAATGAGCAGTTCTTC
TRBD2,TRBV9,TRBJ2-5,NA,CASSVAPSGVGETQYF,TGTGCCAGCAGCGTAGCTCCTAGCGGGGTGGGAGAGACCCAGTACTTC
NA,TRBV6-5,TRBJ1-1,once,CASSYSPGAGGTEAFF,TGTGCCAGCAGTTACTCCCCAGGGGCTGGAGGCACTGAAGCTTTCTTT
NA,TRBV5-8,TRBJ2-1,NA,CASSLAFF,TGTGCCAGCAGCTTGGCTTTCTTC
NA,TRBV4-3,TRBJ1-3,NA,CASSQSSNLAGNTIYF,TGCGCCAGCAGCCAGTCCTCTAACCTGGCTGGAAACACCATATATTTT
NA,TRBV5-1,TRBJ2-3,NA,CASSDGLVTDTQYF,TGCGCCAGCAGCGACGGACTGGTAACAGATACGCAGTATTTT
TRBD2,TRBV5-6,TRBJ2-5,once,CASSFLAGGETQYF,TGTGCCAGCAGCTTTCTAGCGGGAGGAGAGACCCAGTACTTC
NA,TRBV11-3,TRBJ1-1,NA,CASSLGGDKTEAFF,TGTGCCAGCAGCCTCGGCGGGGATAAGACTGAAGCTTTCTTT
TRBD1,TRBV11-3,TRBJ2-3,NA,CASSRGPGTDTQYF,TGTGCCAGCAGTAGGGGGCCAGGAACAGATACGCAGTATTTT
NA,TRBV5-1,TRBJ2-1,NA,CASSLLALNEQFF,TGCGCCAGCAGCTTATTGGCGCTCAATGAGCAGTTCTTC
NA,TRBV18,TRBJ1-1,NA,CASSKGNTEAFF,TGTGCCAGCTCGAAGGGGAACACTGAAGCTTTCTTT
TRBD2,TRBV25-1,TRBJ2-2,NA,CASAQGTSSATGELFF,TGTGCCAGCGCCCAAGGGACTAGCTCGGCCACCGGGGAGCTGTTTTTT
NA,TRBV6-1,TRBJ2-7,NA,CASSEGTGPSYEQYF,TGTGCCAGCAGTGAAGGGACGGGACCGTCCTACGAGCAGTACTTC
NA,TRBV6-1,TRBJ1-5,NA,CASSEVTSSIFNQPQHF,TGTGCCAGCAGTGAAGTGACCTCCAGCATTTTCAATCAGCCCCAGCATTTT
NA,TRBV7-2,TRBJ2-5,NA,CASSNSEKETQYF,TGTGCCAGCAGCAATAGCGAAAAAGAGACCCAGTACTTC
NA,TRBV2,TRBJ2-1,NA,CASRDGGKGYEQFF,TGTGCCAGCAGGGACGGCGGGAAGGGCTATGAGCAGTTCTTC
NA,TRBV5-1,TRBJ1-4,NA,CASSFGEASNEKLFF,TGCGCCAGCAGCTTTGGGGAGGCCAGTAATGAAAAACTGTTTTTT
TRBD2,TRBV7-2,TRBJ2-4,NA,CASSLRSNAREGRRNIQYF,TGTGCCAGCAGCCTTAGGTCCAATGCTCGGGAGGGACGTCGGAACATTCAGTACTTC
NA,TRBV27,TRBJ1-1,NA,CASTASMNTEAFF,TGTGCCAGCACGGCTAGCATGAACACTGAAGCTTTCTTT
TRBD2,TRBV4-2,TRBJ2-7,NA,CASSQGLAGVLYEQYF,TGTGCCAGCAGCCAAGGGCTAGCGGGCGTCCTCTACGAGCAGTACTTC
TRBD1,TRBV11-2,TRBJ2-7,once,CASSQNRDRAYEQYF,TGTGCCAGCAGTCAGAACCGGGACAGGGCCTACGAGCAGTACTTC
NA,TRBV21-1,TRBJ2-1,NA,CASSKAPPPGESSYNEQFF,TGTGCCAGCAGCAAAGCGCCCCCCCCGGGGGAGAGCTCCTACAATGAGCAGTTCTTC
NA,TRBV12-2,TRBJ2-7,NA,CASRLAISGRQGNFTYEQYF,TGTGCAAGTCGCTTAGCGATTAGCGGGAGGCAGGGGAATTTTACCTACGAGCAGTACTTC
NA,TRBV7-9,TRBJ2-5,once,CASSLDRGYREVSRETQYF,TGTGCCAGCAGCTTAGACCGGGGCTACAGGGAGGTTAGCCGAGAGACCCAGTACTTC
NA,TRBV5-1,TRBJ2-6,NA,CASRPDGLSGANVLTF,TGCGCCAGCAGACCCGACGGCCTATCTGGGGCCAACGTCCTGACTTTC
NA,TRBV15,TRBJ2-7,NA,CATSRVTRGAYEQYF,TGTGCCACCAGCAGAGTTACCAGGGGGGCCTACGAGCAGTACTTC
TRBD1,TRBV6-6,TRBJ1-2,NA,CASRKATGDYYGYTF,TGTGCCAGCAGAAAAGCGACAGGGGATTACTATGGCTACACCTTC
NA,TRBV29-1,TRBJ2-1,NA,CSVELLSSYNEQFF,TGCAGCGTTGAACTCCTTAGCTCCTACAATGAGCAGTTCTTC
TRBD1,TRBV19,TRBJ2-3,NA,CASRLSGQGWADTQYF,TGTGCCAGTAGACTTTCGGGACAGGGATGGGCAGATACGCAGTATTTT
NA,TRBV18,TRBJ2-7,NA,CASSPPGANYEQYF,TGTGCCAGCTCACCCCCGGGGGCCAACTACGAGCAGTACTTC
NA,TRBV7-9,TRBJ2-1,once,CASSFQGTSYNEQFF,TGTGCCAGCAGCTTTCAGGGGACCTCCTACAATGAGCAGTTCTTC
TRBD1,TRBV28,TRBJ1-5,NA,CASSLRDRSNQPQHF,TGTGCCAGCAGTTTACGGGACAGGAGCAATCAGCCCCAGCATTTT
TRBD1,TRBV18,TRBJ2-1,NA,CASSPGTGWLHEQFF,TGTGCCAGCTCACCGGGGACAGGCTGGCTCCATGAGCAGTTCTTC
NA,TRBV6-5,TRBJ2-2,NA,CASSFLGHTGELFF,TGTGCCAGCAGTTTTCTAGGGCACACCGGGGAGCTGTTTTTT
NA,TRBV10-3,TRBJ2-2,NA,CAISESTATGELFF,TGTGCCATCAGTGAGTCCACAGCGACCGGGGAGCTGTTTTTT
NA,TRBV6-6,TRBJ1-4,NA,CASSYSRQAEKLFF,TGTGCCAGCAGTTACTCGAGACAGGCTGAAAAACTGTTTTTT
NA,TRBV28,TRBJ1-3,NA,CASSPLYNSGNTIYF,TGTGCCAGCAGCCCCCTTTATAACTCTGGAAACACCATATATTTT
NA,TRBV19,TRBJ2-1,NA,CASSLRAGEQFF,TGTGCCAGTAGCCTTAGGGCGGGGGAGCAGTTCTTC
NA,TRBV28,TRBJ2-1,NA,CAISYRAGVNEQFF,TGTGCCATTTCGTACAGGGCAGGAGTAAATGAGCAGTTCTTC
TRBD1,TRBV29-1,TRBJ2-1,NA,CSVPGTGTYNEQFF,TGCAGCGTTCCCGGGACAGGGACCTACAATGAGCAGTTCTTC
NA,TRBV5-1,TRBJ1-3,NA,CASSLDSIGNTIYF,TGCGCCAGCAGCTTGGACTCCATTGGAAACACCATATATTTT
NA,TRBV2,TRBJ2-7,NA,CASSEWSEARQYF,TGTGCCAGCAGTGAATGGTCCGAAGCTCGGCAGTACTTC
NA,TRBV2,TRBJ2-7,NA,CASSEALKGTREQYF,TGTGCCAGCAGTGAAGCGCTTAAGGGGACGCGCGAGCAGTACTTC
TRBD2,TRBV2,TRBJ2-1,NA,CASKPPGLALSEQFF,TGTGCCAGTAAGCCTCCGGGACTAGCGCTTAGTGAGCAGTTCTTC
TRBD2,TRBV7-8,TRBJ2-1,once,CASSLDRLAGAVGEQFF,TGTGCCAGCAGCTTAGATAGACTAGCGGGAGCGGTGGGTGAGCAGTTCTTC
NA,TRBV5-1,TRBJ2-1,NA,CASSLIHEQFF,TGCGCCAGCAGCCTTATCCATGAGCAGTTCTTC
NA,TRBV7-8,TRBJ2-1,NA,CASSPEYTGAYNEQFF,TGTGCCAGCAGCCCGGAGTATACGGGAGCCTACAATGAGCAGTTCTTC
TRBD1,TRBV27,TRBJ1-1,NA,CASSLWTGGPTEAFF,TGTGCCAGCAGTCTCTGGACAGGGGGTCCGACTGAAGCTTTCTTT
NA,TRBV5-1,TRBJ1-1,NA,CASSSDRGNTEAFF,TGCGCCAGCAGCTCAGACAGAGGGAACACTGAAGCTTTCTTT
NA,TRBV11-3,TRBJ2-2,NA,CASSSPTTNTGELFF,TGTGCCAGCAGCTCCCCGACTACGAACACCGGGGAGCTGTTTTTT